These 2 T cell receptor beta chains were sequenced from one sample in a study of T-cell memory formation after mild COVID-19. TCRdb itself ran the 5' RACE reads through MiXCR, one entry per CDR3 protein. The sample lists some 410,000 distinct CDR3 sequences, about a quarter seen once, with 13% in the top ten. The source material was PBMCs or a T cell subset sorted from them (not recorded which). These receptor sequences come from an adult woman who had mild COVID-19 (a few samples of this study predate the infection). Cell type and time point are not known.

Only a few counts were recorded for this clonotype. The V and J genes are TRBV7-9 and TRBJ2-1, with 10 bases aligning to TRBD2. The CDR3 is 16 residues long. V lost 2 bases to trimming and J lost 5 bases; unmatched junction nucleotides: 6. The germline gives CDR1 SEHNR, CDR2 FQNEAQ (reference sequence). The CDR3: CASSLLGTSVDNEQFF. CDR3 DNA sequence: TGTGCCAGCAGCTTACTAGGGACTAGCGTTGACAATGAGCAGTTCTTC.

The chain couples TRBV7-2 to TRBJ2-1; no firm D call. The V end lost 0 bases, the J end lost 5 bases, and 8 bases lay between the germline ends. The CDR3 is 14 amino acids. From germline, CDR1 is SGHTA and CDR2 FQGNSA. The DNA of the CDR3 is TGTGCCAGCAGCTTAGCGGTCGGAAACAATGAGCAGTTCTTC. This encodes CASSLAVGNNEQFF.